These T cell receptor beta chains were read from a single sample in a study of Ad26.COV2.S vaccination and SARS-CoV-2 variants. Assay: immunoSEQ multiplex PCR; the TCRdb copy retains only in-frame clones and omits some. In the table there are more than 300,000 clones, around 88% of which are singletons. The sample was peripheral blood, taken in a trial of Ad26.COV2.S vaccine versus placebo. The receptors come from a person aged 18-65 years who received the Ad26.COV2.S COVID-19 vaccine or a placebo. Each CDR3 is given with its conserved first and last residue. D genes are given only for firm matches. The size of a clone is reported for some rows only, either as once, few or many, or as a class for expanded clones.

j_call | clone_size | d_call | v_call | cdr3_aa | cdr3_nt
TRBJ2-7 | few | - | TRBV3-1/TRBV3-2 | CASSQISYEQYF | TGTGCCAGCAGCCAAATTTCCTACGAGCAGTACTTC
TRBJ1-5 | once | - | TRBV2 | CASSERSGSNQPQHF | TGTGCCAGCAGTGAAAGATCTGGGAGCAATCAGCCCCAGCATTTT
TRBJ2-3 | - | - | TRBV29-1 | CSAKIRGSTDTQYF | TGCAGCGCGAAGATCAGGGGTAGCACAGATACGCAGTATTTT
TRBJ2-2 | - | TRBD1 | TRBV7-2 | CASSPRQGRNTGELFF | TGTGCCAGCAGCCCTAGACAGGGGAGGAACACCGGGGAGCTGTTTTTT
TRBJ2-1 | - | - | TRBV5-1 | CASSTQGSGNNEQFF | TGCGCCAGCAGCACACAAGGAAGCGGCAACAATGAGCAGTTCTTC
TRBJ1-6 | - | - | TRBV7-6 | CASSPSTDVYNSPLHF | TGTGCCAGCAGCCCATCGACAGACGTCTATAATTCACCCCTCCACTTT
TRBJ2-3 | - | TRBD2 | TRBV9 | CASSVDTSGLTDTQYF | TGTGCCAGCAGCGTAGATACTAGCGGGCTCACAGATACGCAGTATTTT
TRBJ2-7 | once | - | TRBV4-1 | CASSKGTTLLNEQYF | TGCGCCAGCAGCAAAGGGACCACCCTTCTCAACGAGCAGTACTTC
TRBJ2-1 | - | TRBD2 | TRBV28 | CASSFQWTSGSYNEQFF | TGTGCCAGCAGTTTCCAGTGGACTAGCGGATCCTACAATGAGCAGTTCTTC
TRBJ1-1 | - | - | TRBV3-1/TRBV3-2 | CASSIQGNTEAFF | TGTGCCAGCAGCATTCAGGGGAACACTGAAGCTTTCTTT
TRBJ2-1 | once | - | TRBV11-2 | CASSYDWVQSSYNEQFF | TGTGCCAGCAGCTACGACTGGGTTCAAAGCTCCTACAATGAGCAGTTCTTC
TRBJ2-7 | - | - | TRBV10-3 | CAISEGLASTYEQYF | TGTGCCATCAGTGAAGGGCTAGCCAGTACCTACGAGCAGTACTTC
TRBJ2-7 | once | TRBD2 | TRBV2 | CASSDAGGVYEQYF | TGTGCCAGCAGTGATGCGGGGGGCGTATACGAGCAGTACTTC
TRBJ2-2 | once | - | TRBV19 | CASSISDIQTGELFF | TGTGCCAGTAGTATATCGGACATACAGACCGGGGAGCTGTTTTTT
TRBJ2-5 | - | - | TRBV21-1 | CASSKVVWLAGGQETQYF | TGTGCCAGCAGCAAAGTGGTCTGGCTAGCGGGAGGGCAAGAGACCCAGTACTTC
TRBJ2-7 | - | TRBD1 | TRBV6-5 | CASSYSDRGSYEQYF | TGTGCCAGCAGTTACTCGGACAGGGGGTCCTACGAGCAGTACTTC
TRBJ2-1 | - | TRBD2 | TRBV9 | CASSASSGRLKEQFF | TGTGCCAGCAGCGCCTCATCCGGGAGGTTAAAAGAGCAGTTCTTC
TRBJ2-7 | - | TRBD1 | TRBV5-1 | CASSLQPGGFYEQYF | TGCGCCAGCAGCTTGCAGCCAGGGGGTTTCTACGAGCAGTACTTC
TRBJ1-3 | - | - | TRBV30 | CAWSVPRLGFGNTIYF | TGTGCCTGGAGTGTACCTCGGCTCGGGTTTGGAAACACCATATATTTT
TRBJ1-1 | - | TRBD1 | TRBV5-1 | CASSTAGGRVNTEAFF | TGCGCCAGCAGCACTGCAGGGGGCCGAGTGAACACTGAAGCTTTCTTT
TRBJ1-1 | - | - | TRBV7-9 | CASSFPLGAETEAFF | TGTGCCAGCAGCTTCCCTTTGGGGGCTGAAACTGAAGCTTTCTTT
TRBJ2-3 | - | - | TRBV27 | CASSPLTDSSDTQYF | TGTGCCAGCAGTCCCCTGACAGATTCCTCAGATACGCAGTATTTT
TRBJ2-7 | - | TRBD1 | TRBV27 | CASNTGGASYEQYF | TGTGCCAGCAATACAGGGGGCGCGTCCTACGAGCAGTACTTC
TRBJ1-3 | - | - | TRBV12-5 | CASGEASTIYF | TGTGCTAGTGGGGAGGCTAGCACCATATATTTT
TRBJ1-1 | - | TRBD1 | TRBV11-1 | CASSLKQGAGTEAFF | TGTGCCAGCAGCTTAAAACAGGGGGCCGGGACTGAAGCTTTCTTT
TRBJ2-5 | - | TRBD2 | TRBV9 | CASSTGGGAQYF | TGTGCCAGCAGCACCGGTGGGGGGGCCCAGTACTTC
TRBJ2-1 | - | - | TRBV14 | CASSPSRTLGEQFF | TGTGCCAGCAGCCCTAGCCGAACTCTGGGTGAGCAGTTCTTC
TRBJ2-3 | - | - | TRBV6-1 | CASSERLAQDTQYF | TGTGCCAGCAGTGAACGGCTAGCACAAGATACGCAGTATTTT
TRBJ2-3 | - | TRBD2 | TRBV5-8 | CASSEGTSGATDTQYF | TGTGCCAGCAGCGAAGGGACTAGCGGAGCCACAGATACGCAGTATTTT
TRBJ2-2 | - | TRBD2 | TRBV4-2 | CASSLAGGDTGELFF | TGTGCCAGCAGCCTAGCGGGAGGAGACACCGGGGAGCTGTTTTTT
TRBJ2-7 | once | - | TRBV19 | CASSIGGSGIYEQYF | TGTGCCAGTAGTATAGGTGGTAGCGGAATCTACGAGCAGTACTTC
TRBJ1-5 | - | - | TRBV12-3/TRBV12-4 | CASSLAEREPQHF | TGTGCCAGCAGTTTAGCGGAGAGGGAGCCCCAGCATTTT
TRBJ2-5 | - | - | TRBV5-4 | CASSLGAEYQETQYF | TGTGCCAGCAGCTTGGGTGCGGAGTACCAAGAGACCCAGTACTTC
TRBJ1-4 | few | TRBD1 | TRBV4-2 | CASSQGSGQGAWEKLFF | TGTGCCAGCAGCCAAGGATCTGGCCAGGGGGCTTGGGAAAAACTGTTTTTT